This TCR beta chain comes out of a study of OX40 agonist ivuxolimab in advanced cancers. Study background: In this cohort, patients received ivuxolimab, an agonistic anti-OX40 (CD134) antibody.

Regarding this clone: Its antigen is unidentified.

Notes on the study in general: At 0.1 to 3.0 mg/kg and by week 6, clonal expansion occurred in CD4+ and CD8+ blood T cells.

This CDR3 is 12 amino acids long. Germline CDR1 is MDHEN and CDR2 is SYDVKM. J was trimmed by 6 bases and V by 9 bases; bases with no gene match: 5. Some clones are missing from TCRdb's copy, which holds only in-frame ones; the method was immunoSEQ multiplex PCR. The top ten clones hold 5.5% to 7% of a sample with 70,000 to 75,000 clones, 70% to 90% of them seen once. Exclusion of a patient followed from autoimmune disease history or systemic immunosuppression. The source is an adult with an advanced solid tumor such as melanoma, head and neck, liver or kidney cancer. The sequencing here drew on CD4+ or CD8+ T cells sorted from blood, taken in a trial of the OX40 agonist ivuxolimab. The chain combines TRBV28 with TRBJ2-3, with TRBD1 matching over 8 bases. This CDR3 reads CASDRGDDTQYF. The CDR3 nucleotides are TGTGCCAGTGACAGGGGAGACGATACGCAGTATTTT.